The 29 T cell receptor beta chains below come from one sample, sequenced in a study of blood T cell repertoires in COVID-19. Measured with immunoSEQ multiplex PCR; TCRdb has only the in-frame clones, and not every one. The data show under 250,000 clones, 83% seen once. The material sequenced was peripheral blood. These receptors all stem from a woman between 35 and 50 years old with active or convalescent COVID-19.

The chain joins TRBV4-2 to TRBJ1-4; D is unresolved. The CDR3 consists of 14 residues. CDR1 LGHNA and CDR2 YNFKEQ come from the germline V gene. V was pared by 10 bases and J by 0 bases, with 12 bases between. CDR3 nucleotides: TGTGCCACCTCCGCGGAAACAACTAATGAAAAACTGTTTTTT. Residues: CATSAETTNEKLFF.

The chain uses TRBV6-2 or TRBV6-3 and TRBJ1-6; 10 positions agree with TRBD1. The CDR3 runs 16 residues. Germline values: CDR1 MNHEY, CDR2 SVGEGT. J lost 6 bases, V lost 5 bases, and 7 bases had no gene match. The CDR3 loop is CASSRDRGLFNSPLHF. CDR3 nucleotide sequence: TGTGCCAGCAGTCGCGACAGGGGGCTGTTTAATTCACCCCTCCACTTT.

V and J are TRBV20-1 and TRBJ2-1; D unresolved. Looked up from germline, CDR1 is DFQATT and CDR2 is SNEGSKA (reference sequence). Trimming removed 7 bases from V and 4 bases from J, with 8 bases in between. This CDR3 spans 11 amino acids. CDR3 coding DNA: TGCAGTGACCCGACTTACAATGAGCAGTTCTTC. Its translation: CSDPTYNEQFF.

V gene TRBV5-4 combines with J gene TRBJ1-1; possibly TRBD1 for D (5 bases). Looked up from germline, CDR1 is SGHNT and CDR2 is YYREEE (reference sequence). This CDR3 has 13 residues. V was pared by 0 bases and J by 6 bases, with 9 bases between. The CDR3 here is CASSLDRYPEAFF. CDR3 nucleotides: TGTGCCAGCAGCTTGGACAGGTATCCTGAAGCTTTCTTT.

This clone has just one count. The germline gene is not matched at one end of the junction; a read error may be the cause. The chain joins TRBV7-6 to TRBJ2-6; D remains unclear. The CDR3 has 12 amino acids. CDR1 is SGHVS and CDR2 is FNYEAQ in the germline V gene. The CDR3: CASSSGANVLTF. The CDR3 coding sequence is TGTGCCAGCAGCTCTGGCGCCAACGTCCTGACTTTC.

V usage is TRBV5-1 and J usage is TRBJ1-4, with D tentatively TRBD1 (5 bases). The CDR3 covers 15 residues. CDR1 is SGHRS, CDR2 YFSETQ, per germline. Trimming pared 0 bases from V and 5 bases from J, leaving 11 bases between. The DNA of the CDR3 is TGCGCCAGCAGCTTGGGTGCAGGGAAAAATGAAAAACTGTTTTTT. Its protein product is CASSLGAGKNEKLFF.

V is TRBV29-1 and J is TRBJ2-2; 11 nucleotides match TRBD2. This CDR3 has 18 amino acids. The germline CDR1 and CDR2 sequences are SQVTM and ANQGSEA. Trimming cost V 1 base and J 5 bases; bases outside gene matches: 12. In DNA form, the CDR3 reads TGCAGCGTTGAAGGAGGGCTAGCGGGGGGCCTGAGTACCGGGGAGCTGTTTTTT. Amino acids: CSVEGGLAGGLSTGELFF.

This chain links TRBV10-3 with TRBJ1-1, with 11 bases fitting TRBD1. In germline, CDR1 is ENHRY, CDR2 SYGVKD. The J segment lost 6 bases and the V segment lost 7 bases, leaving 7 bases of the junction unmatched. The CDR3 is made up of 14 amino acids. CDR3 amino acids: CAITKGQGEAEAFF. DNA for the CDR3: TGTGCCATCACAAAGGGACAGGGGGAAGCTGAAGCTTTCTTT.

The V gene is TRBV18, the J gene TRBJ2-1; 16 bases agree with TRBD2. The V gene end was trimmed by 3 bases and the J gene end by 9 bases; junction bases not matched to a gene: 5. The CDR3 runs 16 residues. The germline CDR1 and CDR2 sequences are KGHSH and LQKENI. CDR3 amino acids: CASSPGTSGRGGEQFF. The CDR3 region has the DNA TGTGCCAGCTCACCGGGGACTAGCGGGAGGGGAGGTGAGCAGTTCTTC.

CDR3 sequence reads: CASSQGLAGGGGELFF. The CDR3 nucleotides are TGTGCCAGTAGTCAAGGACTAGCGGGAGGTGGCGGGGAGCTGTTTTTT. V usage is TRBV19 and J usage is TRBJ2-2, with TRBD2 matching over 14 bases. CDR3 length: 16 amino acids. Trimming cost V 5 bases and J 7 bases; bases outside gene matches: 6. Looked up from germline, CDR1 is LNHDA and CDR2 is SQIVND (reference sequence).

The rearrangement links TRBV5-1 to TRBJ2-3; the match to TRBD2 covers 7 bases. The germline V gene encodes CDR1 SGHRS and CDR2 YFSETQ. V was clipped by 6 bases and J by 2 bases; unmatched bases: 6. There are 14 residues in the CDR3. CDR3 DNA sequence: TGCGCCAGCACGCGGGAGCAAGACACAGATACGCAGTATTTT. Encoded protein: CASTREQDTDTQYF.

A few counts support this clone. The chain combines TRBV12-3 or TRBV12-4 with TRBJ1-5, with D perhaps matching TRBD1 (5 bases). The CDR3 totals 12 residues. V lost 8 bases, J lost 5 bases, and 10 bases lay in between. The CDR3 DNA sequence: TGTGCCAGCCAGGACACTTATCAGCCCCAGCATTTT. Its protein product is CASQDTYQPQHF.

This chain joins TRBV21-1 and TRBJ2-7; TRBD2 was called by the table and not checked on the DNA. TRBV21-1 is termed a pseudogene. The CDR3 is 19 amino acids. The CDR3 region has the DNA TGTGCCAGCATCACTGGGACGGTTGCTTCTAGCGGGGCACTCTACGAGCAGTACTTC. Encoded protein: CASITGTVASSGALYEQYF.

V and J are TRBV7-9 and TRBJ1-1, with D perhaps matching TRBD1 (5 bases). Germline values: CDR1 SEHNR, CDR2 FQNEAQ (reference sequence). V was clipped by 5 bases and J by 1 base, with 11 bases between them. The CDR3 sequence is 14 residues long. As DNA, the CDR3 is TGTGCCAGCAGCCTCGCGGGGGGGAACACTGAAGCTTTCTTT. It translates to CASSLAGGNTEAFF.

The chain joins TRBV11-3 to TRBJ2-7; 7 bases map to TRBD1. The CDR3 runs to 15 residues. V shed 0 bases, J shed 0 bases, and the junction held 2 bases outside the gene matches. The germline CDR1 and CDR2 sequences are SGHNT and YENEEA. CDR3 loop: CASSLEGQISYEQYF. In DNA, the CDR3 is TGTGCCAGCAGCTTAGAGGGACAGATCTCCTACGAGCAGTACTTC.

The sample holds a few counts of this clone. V and J are TRBV5-1 and TRBJ2-2, with D unresolved. Germline CDR1 reads SGHRS; CDR2 reads YFSETQ. The CDR3 runs 13 residues. V lost 0 bases and J 4 bases, leaving 4 bases between the germline ends. CDR3 DNA sequence: TGCGCCAGCAGCTTGGACGGCACCGGGGAGCTGTTTTTT. Amino acids: CASSLDGTGELFF.

The chain joins TRBV6-5 to TRBJ2-1; no clear D gene. The germline V gene encodes CDR1 MNHEY and CDR2 SVGAGI. V gave up 0 bases and J gave up 8 bases, with 2 bases separating them. The CDR3 extends over 11 amino acids. This CDR3 is CASSYSDEQFF. The CDR3 DNA reads TGTGCCAGCAGTTACTCCGATGAGCAGTTCTTC.

The CDR3, as DNA: TGTGCCATCAGGGCGGACAGGGACAATCAGCCCCAGCATTTT. It specifies CAIRADRDNQPQHF. V gene TRBV10-3 combines with J gene TRBJ1-5, with TRBD1 identical over 8 bases. CDR1 and CDR2 (germline): ENHRY, SYGVKD. The CDR3 has 14 residues. V dropped 6 bases and J dropped 3; count of bases not matched to a gene: 4.

This clone appeared once. The J gene is TRBJ1-2, the V gene TRBV4-1; 9 bases line up with TRBD1. V dropped 0 bases and J dropped 8; count of bases not matched to a gene: 7. Germline V gene lookup returns CDR1 MGHRA and CDR2 YSYEKL. The CDR3 runs 15 residues. CDR3 coding DNA: TGCGCCAGCAGCCAAGATCGGGGACAGGGAGGGGGCTACACCTTC. Protein: CASSQDRGQGGGYTF.

This chain links TRBV19 with TRBJ2-3; 14 nucleotides align to TRBD2. This CDR3 is built from 20 residues. The V and J ends lost 0 bases and 0 bases, in that order; junction bases with no gene match: 8. Germline CDR1 LNHDA, CDR2 SQIVND (reference sequence). Written as DNA, the CDR3 is TGTGCCAGTAGTATAGACCCCGGACTAGCGGGGGGACTTAGCACAGATACGCAGTATTTT. Translation: CASSIDPGLAGGLSTDTQYF.

This clone appeared once. This chain links TRBV29-1 with TRBJ1-3; D gene uncertain. Germline V lookup: CDR1 SQVTM, CDR2 ANQGSEA. CDR3 length: 13 amino acids. Trimming cost V 4 bases and J 2 bases, with 9 bases left between them. The CDR3 DNA follows: TGCAGCGTTGGAGGTAGTGCTGGAAACACCATATATTTT. It is translated as CSVGGSAGNTIYF.

The J gene is TRBJ2-1, the V gene TRBV20-1; D possibly corresponds to TRBD2 (6 bases). The V end lost 3 bases, the J end lost 7 bases, and 19 bases lay between the germline ends. There are 15 residues in the CDR3. Germline values: CDR1 DFQATT, CDR2 SNEGSKA (reference sequence). CDR3 loop: CSASSTRIRPNEQFF. CDR3 nucleotide sequence: TGCAGTGCTAGTTCGACTAGAATTCGACCAAATGAGCAGTTCTTC.

This clone was seen more than once but under ten times. The chain uses TRBV11-3 and TRBJ2-3; weak D call: TRBD2 (6 bases). With 1 base removed from V and 6 bases from J, the gap between germline ends came to 8 bases. Germline loops: CDR1 SGHNT, CDR2 YENEEA. The CDR3 has 13 amino acids. The CDR3 region has the DNA TGTGCCAGCAGCTTAGGGGCGGGGGATACGCAGTATTTT. Residues: CASSLGAGDTQYF.

The chain carries TRBV10-1 and TRBJ2-3, with 7 bases fitting TRBD1. The V segment lost 1 base and the J segment 2 bases; nucleotides outside the gene matches: 3. The CDR3 extends over 15 amino acids. The germline CDR1 and CDR2 sequences are WNHNN and SYGVQD (reference sequence). The CDR3 region is CASSEYDRDTDTQYF. The CDR3 region has the DNA TGCGCCAGCAGTGAGTATGACAGGGACACAGATACGCAGTATTTT.

This clone was counted a few times. This chain uses TRBV24-1 with TRBJ2-1, with 10 bases lining up with TRBD2. Germline V gene lookup returns CDR1 KGHDR and CDR2 SFDVKD. This CDR3 region has 16 residues. Germline trimming cut 2 bases from V and 10 bases from J; bases unmatched to any gene: 10. The CDR3 coding sequence is TGTGCCACCAGTGATTCGGGAAGCGGGAGGGCCTGGGAGCAGTTCTTC. Translated, it gives CATSDSGSGRAWEQFF.

Only a few counts were recorded for this clone. V usage is TRBV7-8 and J usage is TRBJ2-7; tentatively, D is TRBD1 (5 bases). V was pared by 3 bases and J by 4 bases, with 13 bases between. CDR3 size: 14 residues. Germline loops: CDR1 SGHVS, CDR2 FQNEAQ. CDR3 protein: CASSFKGVGYEQYF. CDR3 DNA sequence: TGTGCCAGCAGCTTTAAAGGGGTCGGATACGAGCAGTACTTC.

This clone has only a few counts. V gene TRBV11-2 combines with J gene TRBJ1-1, with 9 positions matching TRBD1. CDR3 size: 17 residues. Germline V gene lookup returns CDR1 SGHAT and CDR2 FQNNGV. V lost 6 bases to trimming and J lost 10 bases; unmatched junction nucleotides: 21. CDR3 nucleotide sequence: TGTGCCAGCAGAGACTCGGGACAGGGACGTCTGCTTACGGGAGCTTTCTTT. Amino acids: CASRDSGQGRLLTGAFF.

The V gene is TRBV5-1, the J gene TRBJ2-1, with D maybe TRBD1 (6 bases). CDR1 and CDR2 (germline): SGHRS, YFSETQ. The CDR3 contains 15 residues. Trimming left V 4 bases short and J 8 bases short, with 19 bases between. The CDR3 sequence: CASSPQGVVSDEQFF. As DNA, the CDR3 is TGCGCCAGCAGCCCACAGGGTGTCGTCAGCGATGAGCAGTTCTTC. Full variable domain (remainder filled in from reference TRBV5-1 and TRBJ2-1): KAGVTQTPRYLIKTRGQQVTLSCSPISGHRSVSWYQQTPGQGLQFLFEYFSETQRNKGNFPGRFSGRQFSNSRSEMNVSTLELGDSALYLCASSPQGVVSDEQFFGPGTRLTVL.

The rearrangement uses TRBV4-1 and TRBJ2-3; TRBD2 matches at 9 bases. Germline V gene lookup returns CDR1 MGHRA and CDR2 YSYEKL. J was trimmed by 5 bases and V by 0 bases; bases with no gene match: 6. The CDR3 consists of 16 residues. CDR3 sequence (DNA): TGCGCCAGCAGCCAAGATCCCAGCGGGAGGTTAGATACGCAGTATTTT. This encodes CASSQDPSGRLDTQYF.